The present T cell receptor beta chain was sequenced within a study of vaccination and CD4 T cells after COVID-19. Germline V gives CDR1 MNHEY, CDR2 SMNVEV (reference sequence). The CDR3 spans 16 residues. Deletions cut 6 bases from V and 0 bases from J, with 15 bases between. This clonotype was seen only a few times. The antigen is undetermined. Treatment specified: approximately 10-day PBMC culture with coronavirus spike peptide pools or control peptides (ViraFEST assay). Gathered ahead of the COVID-19 pandemic (2011-2018) were the CD4+ T cells of the unexposed donor. The Oncomine TCR Beta short-read assay was applied to DNA of cultured CD4+ T cells. TCRdb recomputed calls from the PCR reads with MiXCR, one row per CDR3 protein. Found here are roughly 6,600 distinct CDR3 sequences, 50% to 65% of them singletons; the top ten hold approximately 44%.

The origin of this receptor is a human donor in good health. This chain connects TRBV27 to TRBJ1-5; perhaps TRBD1 as D (5 bases). The sample consisted of CD4+ T cells from blood, cultured in vitro. The CDR3 DNA is TGTGCCAGCAGCCCGGGTCCAGGGAATAGCAATCAGCCCCAGCATTTT. Protein: CASSPGPGNSNQPQHF.